The source of this T cell receptor (beta chain) is a study of T cell responses to AZD1222 COVID-19 vaccine. Study findings and constraints: Most donors were white British, females outnumbered males, and clonal diversity was possibly underestimated. Close to half of all spike-specific TCRs reportedly target regions of the variants that are unmutated. The study identified only six AZD1222 recipients as seropositive at baseline.

Per the germline V gene, CDR1 is MNHEY and CDR2 is SVGAGI. This CDR3 comprises 16 residues. Trimming cost V 0 bases and J 7 bases, with 15 bases left between them. Comments on this clone: Antigen specificity is unknown.

Here immunoSEQ multiplex PCR was the method, and the copy in TCRdb shows in-frame clones only, minus some. The data show 65,000 to 90,000 clones, around nine tenths seen once. The chain carries TRBV6-5 and TRBJ2-2; D may correspond to TRBD1 or TRBD2 (5 bases each). The receptor comes from an adult who received the AZD1222 COVID-19 vaccine. The sample in question was peripheral blood, obtained 28 days after the second AZD1222 dose. The CDR3 DNA follows: TGTGCCAGCAGTTACTCCGGGACGGCGGTATACGGGGAGCTGTTTTTT. Protein product: CASSYSGTAVYGELFF.